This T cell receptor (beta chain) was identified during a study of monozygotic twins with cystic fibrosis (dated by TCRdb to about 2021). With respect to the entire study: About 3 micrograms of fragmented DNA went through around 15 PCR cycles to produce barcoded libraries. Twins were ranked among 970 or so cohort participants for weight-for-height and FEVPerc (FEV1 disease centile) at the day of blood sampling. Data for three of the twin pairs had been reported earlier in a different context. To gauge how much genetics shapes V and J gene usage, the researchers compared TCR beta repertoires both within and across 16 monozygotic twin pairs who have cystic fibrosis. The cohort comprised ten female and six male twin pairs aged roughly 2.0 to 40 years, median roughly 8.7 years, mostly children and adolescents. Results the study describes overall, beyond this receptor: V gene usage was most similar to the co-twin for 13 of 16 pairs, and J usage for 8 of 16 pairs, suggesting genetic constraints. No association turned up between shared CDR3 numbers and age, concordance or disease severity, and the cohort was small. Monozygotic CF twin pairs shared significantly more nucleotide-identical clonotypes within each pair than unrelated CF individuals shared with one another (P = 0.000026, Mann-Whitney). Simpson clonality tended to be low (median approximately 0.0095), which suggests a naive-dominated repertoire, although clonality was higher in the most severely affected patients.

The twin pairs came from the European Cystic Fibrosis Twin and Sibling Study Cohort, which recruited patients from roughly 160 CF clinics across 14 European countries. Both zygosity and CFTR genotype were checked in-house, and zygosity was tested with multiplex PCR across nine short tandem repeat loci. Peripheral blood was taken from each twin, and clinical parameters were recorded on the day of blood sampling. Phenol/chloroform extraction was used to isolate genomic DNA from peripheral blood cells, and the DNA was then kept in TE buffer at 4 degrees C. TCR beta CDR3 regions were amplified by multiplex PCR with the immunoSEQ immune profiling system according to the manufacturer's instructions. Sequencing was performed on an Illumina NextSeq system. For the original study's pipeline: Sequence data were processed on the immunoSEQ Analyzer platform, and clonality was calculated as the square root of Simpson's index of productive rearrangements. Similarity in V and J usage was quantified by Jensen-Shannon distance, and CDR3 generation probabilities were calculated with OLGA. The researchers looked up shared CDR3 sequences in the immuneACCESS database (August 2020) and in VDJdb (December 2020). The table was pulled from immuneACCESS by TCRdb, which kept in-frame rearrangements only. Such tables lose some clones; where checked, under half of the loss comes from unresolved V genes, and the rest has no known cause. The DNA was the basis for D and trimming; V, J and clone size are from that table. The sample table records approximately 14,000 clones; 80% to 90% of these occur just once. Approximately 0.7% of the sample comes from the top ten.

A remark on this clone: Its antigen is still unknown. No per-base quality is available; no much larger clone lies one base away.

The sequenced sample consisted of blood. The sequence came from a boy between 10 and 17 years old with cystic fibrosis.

This receptor has the CDR3 CASSGPGRDQPQHF. The DNA is TGTGCCAGCAGTGGTCCGGGCCGGGATCAGCCCCAGCATTTT. The sequence links TRBV6-1 to TRBJ1-5, with the D gene uncertain. Its CDR3 holds 14 amino acids, cysteine through phenylalanine. The sequence is cut down to CDR3 DNA, 42 bases in frame from base 1. V loses 4 bases, J loses 5 bases, and the germline ends lie 12 bases apart. The germline V gene specifies MNHNS as CDR1 and SASEGT as CDR2.